This passage covers 19 T cell receptor beta chains from one sample sequenced in a study of shared T cell receptors in the human thymus. Assay: immunoSEQ multiplex PCR; the TCRdb copy retains only in-frame clones and omits some. The sample consists of about 660,000 clones, around 89% of them appearing once. The sample was also reused in another study, on human thymus T cells.

Sequenced input: thymocytes. The receptors here all came from a boy under two years old with a congenital heart defect.

The chain employs TRBV28 and TRBJ2-7; weak D call: TRBD2 (5 bases). Per the germline V gene, CDR1 is MDHEN and CDR2 is SYDVKM. The CDR3 contains 17 residues. Trimming pared 7 bases from V and 4 bases from J, leaving 26 bases between. The DNA of the CDR3 is TGTGCCAGCAATAATGGGCTGGCAGGAAGTTGGACTTACGAGCAGTACTTC. Its translation: CASNNGLAGSWTYEQYF.

The CDR3 sequence: CASGLALAGGSYNEQFF. The CDR3 coding sequence is TGTGCTAGTGGTTTGGCCCTAGCGGGAGGAAGTTACAATGAGCAGTTCTTC. V usage is TRBV12-5 and J usage is TRBJ2-1, with 11 nucleotides matching TRBD2. After removal of 1 base from V and 4 bases from J, the junction contained 6 bases not matched to a gene. The germline V gene has CDR1 LGHNT and CDR2 FRNRAP. The length of the CDR3 is 17 residues. Filled out from reference TRBV12-5 and TRBJ2-1, the complete variable domain reads DARVTQTPRHKVTEMGQEVTMRCQPILGHNTVFWYRQTMMQGLELLAYFRNRAPLDDSGMPKDRFSAEMPDATLATLKIQPSEPRDSAVYFCASGLALAGGSYNEQFFGPGTRLTVL.

The V and J genes are TRBV5-1 and TRBJ1-1, with D perhaps matching TRBD1 (5 bases). CDR3 length equals 13 residues. Germline values: CDR1 SGHRS, CDR2 YFSETQ. Trimming shortened V by 0 bases and J by 6 bases, and 9 bases separated the two germline ends. Written as DNA, the CDR3 is TGCGCCAGCAGCTTGGTGGGACTTTCTGAAGCTTTCTTT. Amino acids: CASSLVGLSEAFF.

This chain links TRBV7-2 with TRBJ2-7; D uncertain. V lost 7 bases, J lost 6 bases, and 25 bases lay in between. Per the germline V gene, CDR1 is SGHTA and CDR2 is FQGNSA. This CDR3 spans 16 amino acids. CDR3 nucleotides: TGTGCCAGCAACAACTCCTGGGCGCACCTACCCTGCGAGCAGTACTTC. Translating it yields CASNNSWAHLPCEQYF.

V usage is TRBV7-2 and J usage is TRBJ2-7, with 16 positions matching TRBD2. Unmatched junction bases numbered 10, after V lost 7 bases and J lost 4 bases. Germline CDR1 SGHTA, CDR2 FQGNSA. The CDR3 totals 17 residues. CDR3 sequence (DNA): TGTGCCAGCACGGGGACTAGCGGGAGGGCCGGGAGGTACGAGCAGTACTTC. Translating it yields CASTGTSGRAGRYEQYF.

The genes are TRBV6-5 and TRBJ2-7, with 9 positions matching TRBD2. CDR3 length equals 15 residues. Unmatched junction bases numbered 16, after V lost 7 bases and J lost 9 bases. CDR1 and CDR2 from the germline V gene are MNHEY and SVGAGI. CDR3 sequence: CASNLRGVAGDGQYF. The CDR3 bases are TGTGCCAGCAACCTCCGGGGAGTAGCGGGAGATGGGCAGTACTTC.

The gene calls are TRBV9 and TRBJ2-5; TRBD1 is a possible D gene (5 bases). The ends were cut back, 0 bases at V and 0 bases at J, with 9 bases in the middle. Germline V gene lookup returns CDR1 SGDLS and CDR2 YYNGEE. The CDR3 runs to 15 residues. In nucleotides, the CDR3 is TGTGCCAGCAGCGTAGTTGCAGGGAACCAAGAGACCCAGTACTTC. It codes for CASSVVAGNQETQYF.

The chain links TRBV5-1 to TRBJ2-5; tentative D call: TRBD2 (6 bases). V shed 4 bases and J shed 1 base, with 11 bases lying between them. Germline CDR1 reads SGHRS; CDR2 reads YFSETQ. This CDR3 spans 14 amino acids. The DNA for the CDR3 is TGCGCCAGCAGCCGCACAGCGGGCCAAGAGACCCAGTACTTC. This gives the protein CASSRTAGQETQYF.

This clone turned up a few times. This chain joins TRBV5-1 and TRBJ2-1; 11 nucleotides align to TRBD2. Germline V gene lookup returns CDR1 SGHRS and CDR2 YFSETQ. The CDR3 runs 19 residues. With 4 bases clipped from V and 2 bases from J, the junction kept 14 bases outside the gene matches. The DNA for the CDR3 is TGCGCCAGCAGCCCCGGGACTAGCGGCCCTTTGCAGACCTACAATGAGCAGTTCTTC. It yields the protein CASSPGTSGPLQTYNEQFF.

The CDR3 region has the DNA TGCGCCAGCAGCCAAGGGTCGGGGGGGGCGGGCGAGCAGTACTTC. Protein sequence: CASSQGSGGAGEQYF. This chain joins TRBV4-3 and TRBJ2-7, with TRBD2 matching over 8 bases. The CDR3 spans 15 residues. From germline, CDR1 is LGHNA and CDR2 YSLEER. Trimming took 1 base from V and 6 from J; bases not matched to a gene: 8.

The rearrangement joins TRBV15 to TRBJ1-2; 8 nucleotides line up with TRBD1. The CDR3 length is 17 residues. The germline V gene has CDR1 LNHNV and CDR2 YYDKDF (reference sequence). V dropped 4 bases and J dropped 4; count of bases not matched to a gene: 14. As DNA, the CDR3 is TGTGCCACCAGCAACCGGGACAGGTTCTCTCATACCTATGGCTACACCTTC. Encoded protein: CATSNRDRFSHTYGYTF. The whole variable domain, filled in from reference TRBV15 and TRBJ1-2, reads DAMVIQNPRYQVTQFGKPVTLSCSQTLNHNVMYWYQQKSSQAPKLLFHYYDKDFNNEADTPDNFQSRRPNTSFCFLDIRSPGLGDTAMYLCATSNRDRFSHTYGYTFGSGTRLTVV.

The chain links TRBV25-1 to TRBJ1-1; no firm D call. Germline V gene lookup returns CDR1 MGHDK and CDR2 SYGVNS. Trimming stripped 2 bases from V and 8 bases from J, with 6 bases between. The CDR3 runs to 11 residues. CDR3 bases: TGTGCCAGCAGTGAAGCGGGGGAAGCTTTCTTT. Translating it yields CASSEAGEAFF.

The J gene is TRBJ2-3, the V gene TRBV7-3; D is possibly TRBD2 (6 bases). The CDR3 totals 15 residues. With 5 bases removed from V and 2 bases from J, the gap between germline ends came to 14 bases. CDR1 and CDR2 (germline): SGHTA, FQGTGA. DNA of the CDR3: TGTGCCAGCAGCCCTTTGGGGGGTTCCACAGATACGCAGTATTTT. Its translation is CASSPLGGSTDTQYF.

The chain couples TRBV4-1 to TRBJ2-5; 9 positions match TRBD1. Germline-derived CDR1 and CDR2 are MGHRA and YSYEKL. This CDR3 spans 16 amino acids. V shed 3 bases and J 2 bases; nucleotides not matched to a gene: 7. CDR3 coding DNA: TGCGCCAGCAGCCAGGGGACAGGGCGAGGACAAGAGACCCAGTACTTC. The encoded protein is CASSQGTGRGQETQYF.

This sequence joins TRBV27 and TRBJ1-4; D perhaps matches TRBD1 (5 bases). Trimming cost V 6 bases and J 13 bases, with 12 bases left between them. Germline CDR1 reads MNHEY; CDR2 reads SMNVEV (reference sequence). This CDR3 spans 11 amino acids. CDR3 sequence (DNA): TGTGCCAGCAGCCAAACCGGGGGACTGTTTTTT. Translating gives CASSQTGGLFF. Based on the CDR3 plus reference TRBV27 and TRBJ1-4, the full variable domain is EAQVTQNPRYLITVTGKKLTVTCSQNMNHEYMSWYRQDPGLGLRQIYYSMNVEVTDKGDVPEGYKVSRKEKRNFPLILESPSPNQTSLYFCASSQTGGLFFGSGTQLSVL.

This clone was picked up a small number of times. V and J are TRBV30 and TRBJ2-7, with TRBD1 matching over 8 bases. The CDR3 length is 13 residues. Germline V gene sequence: CDR1 GTSNPN, CDR2 SVGIG (reference sequence). V shed 4 bases, J shed 4 bases, and the junction held 6 bases outside the gene matches. CDR3 loop: CAWTQGVDYEQYF. The DNA for the CDR3 is TGTGCCTGGACACAGGGGGTCGATTACGAGCAGTACTTC.

The V and J genes are TRBV5-6 and TRBJ1-1, with a tentative D call TRBD1 (6 bases). The V gene lost 3 bases and the J gene lost 2 bases, with 14 bases spanning the gap. This CDR3 region has 15 residues. The germline CDR1 and CDR2 sequences are SGHDT and YYEEEE. The CDR3 DNA reads TGTGCCAGCAGCTCCTGGGGGACAATAAACACTGAAGCTTTCTTT. Translating gives CASSSWGTINTEAFF.

This CDR3 reads CASSLAGGDRESYNEQFF. The CDR3 DNA sequence: TGCGCCAGCAGCTTGGCTGGCGGGGACAGGGAATCCTACAATGAGCAGTTCTTC. The rearrangement uses TRBV5-1 and TRBJ2-1, with TRBD1 matching 9 bases. Germline V gene data show CDR1 as SGHRS and CDR2 as YFSETQ. Trimming cost V 0 bases and J 1 base; bases outside gene matches: 8. The CDR3 spans 18 residues.

CDR3 loop: CASSVGGRGDSNGYTF. DNA of the CDR3: TGTGCCAGCAGCGTAGGGGGGCGGGGGGACAGTAATGGCTACACCTTC. The V call is TRBV9, the J call TRBJ1-2; 7 nucleotides line up with TRBD1. The CDR3 spans 16 residues. Per germline, CDR1 SGDLS and CDR2 YYNGEE. With V trimmed by 0 bases and J by 6 bases, 11 bases remained unmatched.